This TCR beta chain derives from a study of T cell changes during pregnancy in multiple sclerosis. Assay: immunoSEQ multiplex PCR; the TCRdb copy retains only in-frame clones and omits some. The sample gives more than 55,000 clones, about 89% of which show up once; more than 1.5% is in the top ten. CDR3 length equals 15 residues. The germline CDR1 and CDR2 sequences are KGHSH and LQKENI. V dropped 5 bases and J dropped 0; count of bases not matched to a gene: 4. This clone has only one observation. This sequence was found in a female donor with multiple sclerosis, enrolled in a pregnancy study. The starting material was peripheral blood, obtained after pregnancy. The chain has TRBV18 and TRBJ1-2; TRBD1 aligns across 9 bases. The CDR3 DNA follows: TGTGCCAGCTCAGCCAGACAGGGGGCTAACTATGGCTACACCTTC. Translation: CASSARQGANYGYTF. The entire variable domain, with the rest obtained from reference TRBV18 and TRBJ1-2, is as follows: NAGVMQNPRHLVRRRGQEARLRCSPMKGHSHVYWYRQLPEEGLKFMVYLQKENIIDESGMPKERFSAEFPKEGPSILRIQQVVRGDSAAYFCASSARQGANYGYTFGSGTRLTVV.